This T cell receptor beta chain was sequenced for a study of T-cell memory formation after mild COVID-19. Study context: TCR clusters were largely donor specific. Study conclusions and caveats: Pre-infection memory already had some responding clones, implying cross-reactive memory joined. Among clones contracting day 15 to 85, CD4/CD8 was balanced, whereas later expanders leaned CD4+.

V was trimmed by 0 bases and J by 2 bases, leaving 17 bases between them. The CDR3 sequence is 17 residues long. Germline CDR1 SQVTM, CDR2 ANQGSEA. UMIs and sample barcodes were carried by the TCR alpha and TCR beta cDNA libraries that 5'RACE produced using constant-segment primers. A single record per CDR3 protein comes from TCRdb applying MiXCR to the 5' RACE reads. The repertoire holds 350,000 to 400,000 distinct CDR3 sequences, with around 14% as singletons. This clonotype has a handful of counts. The antigen is not known. The clonotype originates from a man aged 18 to 29 who had mild COVID-19 (a few samples of this study predate the infection). Cell type and time point are not known. This chain links TRBV29-1 with TRBJ2-4, with D unclear. Sequencing was carried out using PBMCs or a T cell subset sorted from them (not recorded which). CDR3 nucleotides: TGCAGCGTTGAAGATTGGACCGCCAGCCCAACCAAAAACATTCAGTACTTC. This codes for CSVEDWTASPTKNIQYF.